The T cell receptor (beta chain) described here comes from a study of T cell clonality in common variable immunodeficiency. Study-wide results and limits: Fewer deletions and N-nucleotide insertions were reportedly seen in common variable immunodeficiency TCR beta sequences.

CVID and control samples used equivalent genomic DNA input. Here immunoSEQ multiplex PCR was the method, and the copy in TCRdb shows in-frame clones only, minus some. Singletons are absent from the sample, which has 20,000 to 30,000 clones. Germline CDR1 and CDR2: DFQATT and SNEGSKA (reference sequence). This CDR3 contains 16 residues. Losses at the gene ends were 4 bases for V and 8 bases for J; bases not matched to a gene: 18. The sample holds many counts of this clone. The antigen remains undetermined. The read ends 3 residues shy of where the CDR3 ends; the end is completed using the germline J gene. Aged about 8 to 64 years, CVID subjects averaged around 43 years old.

The chain joins TRBV20-1 to TRBJ2-3; 7 bases are shared with TRBD2. Sequencing was performed on peripheral blood mononuclear cells. This sequence was found in a human donor with common variable immunodeficiency. The CDR3 here is CSATLGGGLPPATQYF. CDR3 DNA (partial): TGCAGTGCTACACTTGGGGGGGGACTTCCACCCGCTACG.